The 13 T cell receptor beta chains listed next were all sequenced from one sample in a study of blood T cell repertoires in COVID-19. TCRdb's copy holds only in-frame clones and misses some; the assay was immunoSEQ multiplex PCR. Here the sample spans 250,000 to 400,000 clones, roughly nine tenths being singletons. The sample taken for sequencing was PBMCs or T cells enriched from blood (not recorded which). These receptors all stem from a man aged 55 to 69 who had recovered from COVID-19.

The chain recombines TRBV9 with TRBJ2-3, with 8 nucleotides matching TRBD2. V lost 0 bases and J lost 1; bases outside the gene matches: 19. The CDR3 runs to 21 residues. The germline gives CDR1 SGDLS, CDR2 YYNGEE. CDR3 residues: CASSVAVISGKVFWGTDTQYF. CDR3 nucleotide sequence: TGTGCCAGCAGCGTAGCCGTAATTAGCGGGAAGGTTTTTTGGGGCACAGATACGCAGTATTTT. Full variable domain (rest looked up from reference TRBV9 and TRBJ2-3): DSGVTQTPKHLITATGQRVTLRCSPRSGDLSVYWYQQSLDQGLQFLIQYYNGEERAKGNILERFSAQQFPDLHSELNLSSLELGDSALYFCASSVAVISGKVFWGTDTQYFGPGTRLTVL.

The chain joins TRBV6-1 to TRBJ1-2; D is uncertain. Per germline, CDR1 MNHNS and CDR2 SASEGT. The V end was cut by 2 bases, the J end by 5 bases, with 12 bases between. The CDR3 contains 14 residues. Here the CDR3 DNA reads TGTGCCAGCAGTGAAACGTTGGCATTGTATGGCTACACCTTC. Translated: CASSETLALYGYTF.

The CDR3 sequence is CASSITGTGVWLNTEAFF. CDR3 in DNA: TGCGCCAGCAGTATAACCGGGACAGGGGTTTGGTTGAACACTGAAGCTTTCTTT. The chain is built from TRBV5-1 and TRBJ1-1; TRBD1 matches at 10 bases. CDR3 length equals 18 residues. The germline V gene encodes CDR1 SGHRS and CDR2 YFSETQ. The trim removed 5 bases at V and 0 bases at J, leaving 13 bases unmatched.

The chain joins TRBV7-3 to TRBJ2-3; D not resolved. The germline gives CDR1 SGHTA, CDR2 FQGTGA. V lost 6 bases and J lost 2, with 9 bases in between. The CDR3 is 13 amino acids. The CDR3 DNA reads as TGTGCCAGCAGTCCCTATATCACAGATACGCAGTATTTT. Protein product: CASSPYITDTQYF. Using reference TRBV7-3 and TRBJ2-3 for the parts outside the CDR3, the full variable domain is GAGVSQTPSNKVTEKGKYVELRCDPISGHTALYWYRQSLGQGPEFLIYFQGTGAADDSGLPNDRFFAVRPEGSVSTLKIQRTERGDSAVYLCASSPYITDTQYFGPGTRLTVL.

The CDR3, as DNA: TGTGCCAGCAGCCCACACCCCGCCGGAGCGGGGGAAGAGACCCAGTACTTC. This sequence encodes CASSPHPAGAGEETQYF. This chain links TRBV27 with TRBJ2-5; 8 positions match TRBD2. The germline gives CDR1 MNHEY, CDR2 SMNVEV (reference sequence). The CDR3 has 17 amino acids. V dropped 6 bases and J dropped 3; count of bases not matched to a gene: 15.

This clone is a singleton in its sample. This chain connects TRBV5-1 to TRBJ1-4; D may be TRBD1 (5 bases). CDR3 size: 13 residues. Germline-derived CDR1 and CDR2 are SGHRS and YFSETQ. Trimming took 7 bases from V and 3 from J, leaving 10 bases between them. The CDR3 nucleotides read TGCGCCAGCCGCCGGGACTCTAATGAAAAACTGTTTTTT. This translates into CASRRDSNEKLFF.

The chain has TRBV18 and TRBJ1-5; D is unclear. The CDR3 totals 15 residues. CDR1 KGHSH and CDR2 LQKENI come from the germline V gene. V lost 3 bases, J lost 11 bases, and 20 bases lay in between. CDR3 DNA sequence: TGTGCCAGCTCACCGACCAATGTCGGATCGAGGGCCCAGCATTTT. It translates to CASSPTNVGSRAQHF.

This clone was seen a few times. This chain joins TRBV6-5 and TRBJ1-1; 7 bases fit TRBD1. There are 12 residues in the CDR3. Germline CDR1 MNHEY, CDR2 SVGAGI. V shed 7 bases and J 6 bases; nucleotides not matched to a gene: 5. CDR3 residues: CASIKDRAEAFF. CDR3 DNA: TGTGCCAGCATCAAAGACAGGGCTGAAGCTTTCTTT.

This clone is a singleton in its sample. This sequence joins TRBV9 and TRBJ1-6; 10 bases are a match to TRBD1. J lost 9 bases, V lost 4 bases, and 4 bases had no gene match. Germline CDR1 reads SGDLS; CDR2 reads YYNGEE. The CDR3 has 14 amino acids. The CDR3 sequence: CASSTRDRGSPLHF. In DNA, the CDR3 is TGTGCCAGCAGCACCCGGGACAGGGGTTCACCCCTCCACTTT.

The chain uses TRBV30 and TRBJ2-3; D might be TRBD1 (5 bases). The CDR3 extends over 12 amino acids. Germline V lookup: CDR1 GTSNPN, CDR2 SVGIG (reference sequence). Trimming left V 0 bases short and J 8 bases short, with 9 bases between. The CDR3 reads CAWSVRAATQYF. CDR3 in DNA: TGTGCCTGGAGTGTCAGGGCGGCTACGCAGTATTTT.

This chain joins TRBV24-1 and TRBJ2-2, with 7 bases lining up with TRBD2. V shed 4 bases, J shed 3 bases, and the junction held 4 bases outside the gene matches. Germline V gene sequence: CDR1 KGHDR, CDR2 SFDVKD. The CDR3 length is 15 residues. The CDR3, as DNA: TGTGCCACCAGTGAGGGGGGGTATGACACCGGGGAGCTGTTTTTT. Its protein product is CATSEGGYDTGELFF.

The rearrangement links TRBV5-6 to TRBJ1-5; 8 bases match TRBD1. This CDR3 has 13 residues. V lost 4 bases and J lost 6; bases outside the gene matches: 3. Germline CDR1 and CDR2: SGHDT and YYEEEE. CDR3: CASSVQGGQPQHF. In DNA, the CDR3 is TGTGCCAGCAGCGTACAGGGGGGTCAGCCCCAGCATTTT.

This clone was seen a handful of times. V and J are TRBV14 and TRBJ2-7; maybe TRBD1 (6 bases). The V and J ends lost 4 bases and 4 bases respectively, with 8 bases between them. Germline CDR1 is SGHDN and CDR2 is FVKESK. The CDR3 spans 12 residues. The CDR3 coding sequence is TGTGCCAGCAGCCCACAGGGATACGAGCAGTACTTC. The encoded protein is CASSPQGYEQYF.